The 32 T cell receptor beta chains below were found in one sample sequenced in a study of blood T cell repertoires in COVID-19. This table comes from immunoSEQ multiplex PCR, and its TCRdb copy is limited to in-frame clones, with some not included. The sample has more than 30,000 clones; roughly 80% are singletons. Material: peripheral blood. All receptors come from a woman in her seventies with acute or convalescent COVID-19.

The DNA for the CDR3 is TGTGCCAGTAGTATGATAGCGGATCCCTCCTACGAGCAGTACTTC. It encodes CASSMIADPSYEQYF. The chain links TRBV19 to TRBJ2-7, with D maybe TRBD2 (6 bases). Germline CDR1 LNHDA, CDR2 SQIVND (reference sequence). The CDR3 is 15 residues long. Deletions cut 3 bases from V and 0 bases from J, with 12 bases between.

V gene TRBV27 combines with J gene TRBJ2-3; D gene uncertain. Germline CDR1 reads MNHEY; CDR2 reads SMNVEV (reference sequence). The CDR3 consists of 12 residues. The V end was cut by 3 bases, the J end by 8 bases, with 9 bases between. The CDR3 region has the DNA TGTGCCAGCAGTTTCGGAGCAAGTACGCAGTATTTT. It specifies CASSFGASTQYF.

CDR3 in amino acids: CASGIEETQYF. In nucleotides, the CDR3 is TGTGCCAGCGGTATAGAAGAGACCCAGTACTTC. The gene calls are TRBV3-1 (or the pseudogene TRBV3-2) and TRBJ2-5; D ambiguous. Germline CDR1 is LGHDT and CDR2 is YNNKEL (reference sequence). The CDR3 is 11 residues long. V was pared by 8 bases and J by 3 bases, with 7 bases between.

This chain uses TRBV19 with TRBJ2-2; 7 positions match TRBD2. The CDR3 extends over 14 amino acids. Germline-derived CDR1 and CDR2 are LNHDA and SQIVND (reference sequence). J lost 7 bases, V lost 4 bases, and 6 bases had no gene match. DNA of the CDR3: TGTGCCAGTAGTAGGGCGGGGGAGGTCGGGGAGCTGTTTTTT. It is translated as CASSRAGEVGELFF.

The CDR3 here is CASKGISSGNTIYF. CDR3 bases: TGCGCCTCTAAGGGGATTAGCTCTGGAAACACCATATATTTT. The chain has TRBV10-2 and TRBJ1-3; maybe TRBD1 (5 bases). V gave up 11 bases and J gave up 0 bases, with 14 bases separating them. The germline V gene has CDR1 WSHSY and CDR2 SAAADI. The CDR3 spans 14 residues.

The rearrangement uses TRBV14 and TRBJ2-1; 10 nucleotides align to TRBD2. The length of the CDR3 is 17 residues. The germline gives CDR1 SGHDN, CDR2 FVKESK. V was clipped by 4 bases and J by 3 bases; unmatched bases: 9. CDR3 bases: TGTGCCAGCAGCCTAAGAACCGGGACTAGCGTCTACAATGAGCAGTTCTTC. It yields the protein CASSLRTGTSVYNEQFF.

V gene TRBV28 combines with J gene TRBJ1-4; D perhaps matches TRBD1 (6 bases). Germline CDR1 and CDR2: MDHEN and SYDVKM. V lost 8 bases and J 8 bases, leaving 12 bases between the germline ends. There are 12 residues in the CDR3. The CDR3 DNA reads TGTGCCAGCGGGGGGGGGCCGGAAAAACTGTTTTTT. Residues: CASGGGPEKLFF.

The DNA of the CDR3 is TGTGCCAGCAGCCAGGCCCTGGCCGGGGAGCTGTTTTTT. This gives the protein CASSQALAGELFF. The chain carries TRBV3-1 (or the pseudogene TRBV3-2) and TRBJ2-2; D remains ambiguous. The V gene lost 3 bases and the J gene lost 6 bases, with 8 bases spanning the gap. Germline V CDR1 and CDR2: LGHDT, YNNKEL (reference sequence). This CDR3 has 13 amino acids.

Of note for this clone: Compared with germline, one end of the junction differs, possibly owing to a read error. The chain couples TRBV19 to TRBJ2-1, with TRBD1 as a possible D gene (6 bases). This CDR3 region has 14 residues. Germline V gene data show CDR1 as LNHDA and CDR2 as SQIVND (reference sequence). The CDR3 region is CASSSGHLYTEQFF. Written as DNA, the CDR3 is TGTGCCAGTAGTTCGGGACACCTTTACACTGAGCAGTTCTTC.

The chain employs TRBV2 and TRBJ1-2; 7 positions match TRBD1. CDR3 length: 14 residues. CDR1 is SNHLY, CDR2 FYNNEI, per germline. V shed 6 bases and J 0 bases; nucleotides not matched to a gene: 4. The CDR3 here is CASSQTGPNYGYTF. The DNA for the CDR3 is TGTGCCAGCAGCCAGACAGGGCCTAACTATGGCTACACCTTC. Complete variable domain (other parts from reference TRBV2 and TRBJ1-2): EPEVTQTPSHQVTQMGQEVILRCVPISNHLYFYWYRQILGQKVEFLVSFYNNEISEKSEIFDDQFSVERPDGSNFTLKIRSTKLEDSAMYFCASSQTGPNYGYTFGSGTRLTVV.

The chain carries TRBV18 and TRBJ2-3, with D possibly being TRBD1 (6 bases). CDR1 is KGHSH, CDR2 LQKENI, per germline. Trimming took 8 bases from V and 9 from J, leaving 12 bases between them. The CDR3 totals 11 residues. CDR3 protein: CASLQGSTQYF. The CDR3 DNA follows: TGTGCCAGCCTGCAGGGGAGCACGCAGTATTTT. The full variable domain, its missing parts supplied by reference TRBV18 and TRBJ2-3, is NAGVMQNPRHLVRRRGQEARLRCSPMKGHSHVYWYRQLPEEGLKFMVYLQKENIIDESGMPKERFSAEFPKEGPSILRIQQVVRGDSAAYFCASLQGSTQYFGPGTRLTVL.

The rearrangement joins TRBV20-1 to TRBJ2-3; unclear D gene. The CDR3 has 11 amino acids. From germline, CDR1 is DFQATT and CDR2 SNEGSKA (reference sequence). CDR3 DNA sequence: TGCTCGATAGTCCGCTCAGATACGCAGTATTTT. Translating it yields CSIVRSDTQYF.

This clone was picked up one time. The chain links TRBV18 to TRBJ2-5; the D gene is possibly TRBD1 (5 bases). The germline V gene encodes CDR1 KGHSH and CDR2 LQKENI. The CDR3 is made up of 15 amino acids. Trimming took 1 base from V and 1 from J, leaving 10 bases between them. In DNA form, the CDR3 reads TGTGCCAGCTCACCACGGGCAGGGTCCCAAGAGACCCAGTACTTC. Encoded protein: CASSPRAGSQETQYF.

This chain links TRBV7-8 with TRBJ2-2; 13 bases are shared with TRBD2. The trim removed 0 bases at V and 5 bases at J, leaving 9 bases unmatched. This CDR3 has 19 residues. Germline V lookup: CDR1 SGHVS, CDR2 FQNEAQ. The DNA of the CDR3 is TGTGCCAGCAGCTTAGCCCTCGGGACTAGCGGGGCTGGGACCGGGGAGCTGTTTTTT. This sequence encodes CASSLALGTSGAGTGELFF.

This chain links TRBV12-5 with TRBJ2-3; D perhaps matches TRBD2 (5 bases). The V end lost 3 bases, the J end lost 6 bases, and 13 bases lay between the germline ends. Germline V gene sequence: CDR1 LGHNT, CDR2 FRNRAP. This CDR3 comprises 14 residues. CDR3 region: CASGLTGVPDTQYF. CDR3 bases: TGTGCTAGTGGTTTAACCGGGGTACCCGATACGCAGTATTTT.

The rearrangement links TRBV27 to TRBJ1-2, with a weak D call TRBD1 (5 bases). The V gene's germline CDR1 is MNHEY and CDR2 SMNVEV (reference sequence). The V end lost 1 base, the J end lost 6 bases, and 12 bases lay between the germline ends. This CDR3 comprises 14 residues. The DNA for the CDR3 is TGTGCCAGCAGTTTATACGGGGGAGGGGATGGCTACACCTTC. Its protein is CASSLYGGGDGYTF.

This chain joins TRBV4-1 and TRBJ2-1; 10 bases match TRBD2. Germline V gene lookup returns CDR1 MGHRA and CDR2 YSYEKL. V was clipped by 0 bases and J by 5 bases; unmatched bases: 4. CDR3 length equals 16 residues. The CDR3 spells CASSQDTLAGDNEQFF. DNA of the CDR3: TGCGCCAGCAGCCAAGATACGCTAGCGGGGGACAATGAGCAGTTCTTC.

The chain recombines TRBV27 with TRBJ1-2; TRBD1 agrees at 8 bases. The CDR3 runs 15 residues. Looked up from germline, CDR1 is MNHEY and CDR2 is SMNVEV (reference sequence). V shed 5 bases and J 5 bases; nucleotides not matched to a gene: 10. Here the CDR3 DNA reads TGTGCCAGCAGTACCGGACAGGGAGCTCTATATGGCTACACCTTC. Protein sequence: CASSTGQGALYGYTF.

The CDR3 DNA is TGTGCCAGCAGCCCTACAGGGAATAACTATGGCTACACCTTC. It is translated as CASSPTGNNYGYTF. The chain recombines TRBV7-9 with TRBJ1-2, with a tentative D call TRBD1 (6 bases). This CDR3 has 14 residues. Germline V gives CDR1 SEHNR, CDR2 FQNEAQ (reference sequence). Trimming removed 5 bases at V and 1 base at J, with 11 bases between.

This clone was seen only a few times. The V and J genes are TRBV3-1 (or the pseudogene TRBV3-2) and TRBJ2-7, with 7 bases lining up with TRBD2. Trimming removed 3 bases from V and 1 base from J; junction bases left unmatched: 3. This CDR3 is 14 amino acids long. CDR1 is LGHDT and CDR2 is YNNKEL in the germline V gene (reference sequence). The CDR3 sequence is CASSHASGSYEQYF. Here the CDR3 DNA reads TGTGCCAGCAGCCATGCTAGCGGATCCTACGAGCAGTACTTC.

The chain combines TRBV5-1 with TRBJ2-3; D gene uncertain. V dropped 0 bases and J dropped 6 bases, with 11 bases sitting between them. The germline V gene encodes CDR1 SGHRS and CDR2 YFSETQ. The CDR3 extends over 14 amino acids. CDR3 residues: CASSLGAPSDTQYF. CDR3 coding DNA: TGCGCCAGCAGCTTGGGGGCCCCATCTGATACGCAGTATTTT.

The chain couples TRBV5-1 to TRBJ2-1; 9 bases match TRBD2. This CDR3 spans 15 amino acids. The germline V gene encodes CDR1 SGHRS and CDR2 YFSETQ. J lost 6 bases, V lost 1 base, and 5 bases had no gene match. The CDR3 DNA follows: TGCGCCAGCAGCTTGCGGGCTAGCGGGGTCAATGAGCAGTTCTTC. Amino acids: CASSLRASGVNEQFF.

The chain links TRBV5-1 to TRBJ2-7; unclear D gene. Per the germline V gene, CDR1 is SGHRS and CDR2 is YFSETQ. This CDR3 contains 15 residues. Trimming took off 1 base at V and 2 bases at J, with 13 bases between the two ends. CDR3 residues: CASSLLERSPYEQYF. In nucleotides, the CDR3 is TGCGCCAGCAGCTTGCTCGAGAGGTCCCCCTACGAGCAGTACTTC.

This sequence joins TRBV19 and TRBJ1-1, with D uncertain. Germline-derived CDR1 and CDR2 are LNHDA and SQIVND (reference sequence). There are 16 residues in the CDR3. Trimming left V 1 base short and J 0 bases short, with 12 bases between. The CDR3 spells CASSIGGGLMNTEAFF. CDR3 nucleotide sequence: TGTGCCAGTAGTATAGGGGGAGGACTGATGAACACTGAAGCTTTCTTT.

The chain joins TRBV25-1 to TRBJ1-1, with 9 bases lining up with TRBD1. CDR3 size: 15 residues. V shed 3 bases, J shed 3 bases, and the junction held 5 bases outside the gene matches. Germline V gene data show CDR1 as MGHDK and CDR2 as SYGVNS. This chain's CDR3 is CASSEPGQGDTEAFF. DNA for the CDR3: TGTGCCAGCAGTGAGCCGGGACAGGGAGACACTGAAGCTTTCTTT.

V usage is TRBV29-1 and J usage is TRBJ2-7; 9 nucleotides line up with TRBD1. Germline V gene sequence: CDR1 SQVTM, CDR2 ANQGSEA. The V gene end was trimmed by 3 bases and the J gene end by 4 bases; junction bases not matched to a gene: 4. The CDR3 is 13 residues long. Here the CDR3 reads CSVENGQGYEQYF. The CDR3 coding sequence is TGCAGCGTTGAGAACGGACAGGGGTACGAGCAGTACTTC.

This clone was counted only a few times. The junction differs from germline at one of its ends, possibly a read error. This rearrangement joins TRBV7-7 to TRBJ2-3, with TRBD2 matching over 11 bases. CDR3 size: 15 residues. Germline assignment: CDR1 SSHAT and CDR2 FNYEAQ (reference sequence). The CDR3 is CASSPTSGTEDTQYF. The CDR3 DNA reads as TGTGCTAGCAGCCCGACTAGCGGGACGGAAGATACGCAGTATTTT.

This clone was seen only a few times. This chain connects TRBV5-1 to TRBJ1-2; D unclear. Germline V CDR1 and CDR2: SGHRS, YFSETQ. Trimming cost V 0 bases and J 1 base, with 7 bases left between them. This CDR3 is 14 amino acids long. The CDR3 loop reads CASSLAQSNYGYTF. For the CDR3, the DNA is TGCGCCAGCAGCTTGGCACAGAGTAACTATGGCTACACCTTC.

CDR3 loop: CASSPQAGSNTGELFF. The CDR3 coding sequence is TGTGCCAGCTCACCCCAGGCGGGGTCGAACACCGGGGAGCTGTTTTTT. The chain joins TRBV18 to TRBJ2-2, with a possible D match to TRBD2 (6 bases). This CDR3 contains 16 residues. Per germline, CDR1 KGHSH and CDR2 LQKENI. Deletions cut 3 bases from V and 0 bases from J, with 11 bases between.

The genes are TRBV21-1 and TRBJ1-1. TRBV21-1 is an annotated pseudogene. This CDR3 region has 15 residues. The CDR3 DNA follows: TGTGCCAGCAGCAAAAACTCGATCCCGAACACTGAAGCTTTCTTT. Amino acids: CASSKNSIPNTEAFF.

This clone was seen only once. This sequence joins TRBV11-1 and TRBJ2-7, with D perhaps matching TRBD2 (5 bases). Looked up from germline, CDR1 is SGHAT and CDR2 is FQDESV (reference sequence). V was pared by 5 bases and J by 0 bases, with 14 bases between. The CDR3 covers 15 residues. The CDR3, as DNA: TGTGCCAGCAGCCCCCGTCGGGAAAACTCCTACGAGCAGTACTTC. Its translation: CASSPRRENSYEQYF.

V and J are TRBV11-2 and TRBJ2-1, with 7 bases lining up with TRBD2. Germline V gene lookup returns CDR1 SGHAT and CDR2 FQNNGV. CDR3 length: 17 amino acids. The J segment lost 5 bases and the V segment lost 8 bases, leaving 18 bases of the junction unmatched. The CDR3 here is CASGGAPTGGFDNEQFF. CDR3 coding DNA: TGTGCCAGCGGCGGGGCTCCGACGGGAGGATTTGACAATGAGCAGTTCTTC.